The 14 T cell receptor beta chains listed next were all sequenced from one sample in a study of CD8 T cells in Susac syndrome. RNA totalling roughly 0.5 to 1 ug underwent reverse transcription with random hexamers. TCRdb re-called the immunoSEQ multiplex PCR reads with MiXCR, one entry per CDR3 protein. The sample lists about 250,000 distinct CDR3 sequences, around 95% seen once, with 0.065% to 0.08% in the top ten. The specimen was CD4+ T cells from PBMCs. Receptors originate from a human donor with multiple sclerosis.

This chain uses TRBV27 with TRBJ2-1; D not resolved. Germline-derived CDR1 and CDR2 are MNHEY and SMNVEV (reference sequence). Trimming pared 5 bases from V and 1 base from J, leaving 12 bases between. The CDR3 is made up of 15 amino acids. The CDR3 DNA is TGTGCCAGCAGTAAGGTCCTAGGGTCCTACAATGAGCAGTTCTTC. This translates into CASSKVLGSYNEQFF.

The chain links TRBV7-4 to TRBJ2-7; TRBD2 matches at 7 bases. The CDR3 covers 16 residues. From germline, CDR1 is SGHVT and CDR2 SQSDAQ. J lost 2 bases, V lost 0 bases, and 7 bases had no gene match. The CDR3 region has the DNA TGTGCCAGCAGCTTAGCGCTCAGGGAGGGCCCCTACGAGCAGTACGTC. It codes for CASSLALREGPYEQYV.

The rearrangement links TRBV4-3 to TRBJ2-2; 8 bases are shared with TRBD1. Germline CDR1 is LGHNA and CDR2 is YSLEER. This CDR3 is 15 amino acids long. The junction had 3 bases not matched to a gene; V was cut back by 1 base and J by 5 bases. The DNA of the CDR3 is TGCGCCAGCAGCCAAGGGGGACAGGCAACCGGGGAGCTGTTTTTT. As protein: CASSQGGQATGELFF.

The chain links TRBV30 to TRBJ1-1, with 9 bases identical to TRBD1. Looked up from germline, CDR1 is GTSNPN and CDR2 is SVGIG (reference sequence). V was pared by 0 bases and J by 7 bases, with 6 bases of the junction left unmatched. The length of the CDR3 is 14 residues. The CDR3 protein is CAWSVPQGQGEAFF. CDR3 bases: TGTGCCTGGAGTGTACCCCAGGGACAGGGTGAAGCTTTCTTT.

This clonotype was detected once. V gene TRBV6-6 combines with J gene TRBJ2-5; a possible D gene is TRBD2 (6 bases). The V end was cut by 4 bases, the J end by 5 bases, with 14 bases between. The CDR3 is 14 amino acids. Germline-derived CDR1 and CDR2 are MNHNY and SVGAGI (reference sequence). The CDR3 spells CASSWGVSGETQYF. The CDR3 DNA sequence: TGTGCCAGCAGTTGGGGGGTTTCGGGGGAGACCCAGTACTTC.

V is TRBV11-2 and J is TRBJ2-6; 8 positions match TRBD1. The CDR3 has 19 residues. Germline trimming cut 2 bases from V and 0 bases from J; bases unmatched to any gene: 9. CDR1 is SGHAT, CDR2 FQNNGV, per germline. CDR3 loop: CASSLFRDRLISGANVLTF. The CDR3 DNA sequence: TGTGCCAGCAGCTTATTCCGGGACAGGCTGATCTCTGGGGCCAACGTCCTGACTTTC.

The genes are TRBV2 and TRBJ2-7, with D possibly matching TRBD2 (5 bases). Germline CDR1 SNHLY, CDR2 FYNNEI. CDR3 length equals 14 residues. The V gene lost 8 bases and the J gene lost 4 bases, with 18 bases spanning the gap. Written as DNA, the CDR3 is TGTGCCAGCCTTGATCCAGGAGGCAGGTACGAGCAGTACTTC. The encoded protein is CASLDPGGRYEQYF.

CDR3 in amino acids: CASSAGLGGSGYGYTF. DNA of the CDR3: TGTGCCAGCAGCGCCGGGCTTGGGGGCTCGGGCTATGGCTACACCTTC. The chain is built from TRBV7-9 and TRBJ1-2; possible D gene TRBD1, 6 bases. The V end was cut by 5 bases, the J end by 4 bases, with 20 bases between. Germline CDR1 is SEHNR and CDR2 is FQNEAQ (reference sequence). The CDR3 has 16 amino acids.

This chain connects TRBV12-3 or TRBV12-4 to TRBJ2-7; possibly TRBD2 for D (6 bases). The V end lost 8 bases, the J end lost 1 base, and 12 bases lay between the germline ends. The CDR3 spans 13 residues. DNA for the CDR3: TGTGCCAGCGCTCGGGACTCTTCCTACGAGCAGTACTTC. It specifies CASARDSSYEQYF.

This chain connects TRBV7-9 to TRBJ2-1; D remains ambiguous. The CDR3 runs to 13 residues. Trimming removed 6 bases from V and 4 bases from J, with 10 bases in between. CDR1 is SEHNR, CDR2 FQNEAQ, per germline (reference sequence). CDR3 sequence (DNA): TGTGCCAGCAGGGTAGGGCAGTACAATGAGCAGTTCTTC. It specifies CASRVGQYNEQFF.

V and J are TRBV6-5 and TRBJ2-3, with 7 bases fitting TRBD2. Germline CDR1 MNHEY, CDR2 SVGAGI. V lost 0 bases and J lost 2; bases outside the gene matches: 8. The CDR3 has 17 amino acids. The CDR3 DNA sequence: TGTGCCAGCAGTTACTCGATTTTTCTAGCGGTCACAGATACGCAGTATTTT. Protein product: CASSYSIFLAVTDTQYF.

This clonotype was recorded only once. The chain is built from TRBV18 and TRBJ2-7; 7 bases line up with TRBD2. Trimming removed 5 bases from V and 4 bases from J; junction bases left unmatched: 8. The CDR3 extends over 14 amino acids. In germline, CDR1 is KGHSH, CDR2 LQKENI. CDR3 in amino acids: CASSTASGSYEQYV. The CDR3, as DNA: TGTGCCAGCTCAACCGCTAGCGGTAGTTACGAGCAGTACGTC.

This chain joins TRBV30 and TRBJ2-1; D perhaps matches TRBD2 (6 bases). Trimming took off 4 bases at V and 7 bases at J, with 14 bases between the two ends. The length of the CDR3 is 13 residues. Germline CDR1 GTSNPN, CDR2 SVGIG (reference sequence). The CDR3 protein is CAWKRDSINEQFF. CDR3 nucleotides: TGTGCCTGGAAACGGGACTCCATAAATGAGCAGTTCTTC.

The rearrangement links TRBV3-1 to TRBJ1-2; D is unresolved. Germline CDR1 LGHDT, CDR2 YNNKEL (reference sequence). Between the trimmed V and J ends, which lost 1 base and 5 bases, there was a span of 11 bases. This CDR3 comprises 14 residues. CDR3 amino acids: CASSQVEQAYGYTF. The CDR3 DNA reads TGTGCCAGCAGCCAAGTTGAGCAGGCGTATGGCTACACCTTC.